This entry features one TCR beta chain sequence. Generated by immunoSEQ multiplex PCR, the TCRdb table keeps only in-frame clones and is missing some. The table lists 65,000 or so clones, roughly 77% of them singletons. These data originate in a study of blood T cell repertoires in COVID-19. Germline CDR1 is MNHEY and CDR2 is SMNVEV (reference sequence). The CDR3 consists of 15 residues. Trimming left V 2 bases short and J 3 bases short, with 13 bases between. The chain couples TRBV27 to TRBJ1-2, with D uncertain. Sequenced sample: peripheral blood. This TCR was sampled from a man aged 80 or over with acute or convalescent COVID-19. CDR3 DNA sequence: TGTGCCAGCAGTTTAGCCGGGGATGTTGACTATGGCTACACCTTC. Translating it yields CASSLAGDVDYGYTF.